The entry below gives a single TCR beta chain sequence along with its context. Amplifying TCR beta CDR3 involved multiplex PCR carried out with 32 V and 13 J primers. MiXCR, run by TCRdb on the multiplex PCR reads, gives a single entry per CDR3 protein. The data hold approximately 29,000 distinct CDR3 sequences, with about 30% observed a single time. The template consisted of bulk tumor genomic DNA, with roughly 0.6 ug used per sample. Doctors removed several biopsies from each primary tumor during surgery, keeping them far apart. Curative surgery was performed on patients who had untreated, newly diagnosed non-small cell lung cancer. Each donor was a newly diagnosed non-small cell lung cancer patient undergoing surgery with curative intent. The entry originates in a study of immune heterogeneity within non-small cell lung tumors. Study-wide background: The tumors comprised a few squamous cell carcinomas, approximately 10 non-squamous carcinomas and 1 not otherwise specified.

The ends were cut back, 0 bases at V and 1 base at J, with 7 bases in the middle. Germline V gene sequence: CDR1 SGHRS, CDR2 YFSETQ. The CDR3 runs to 14 residues. The chain is built from TRBV5-1 and TRBJ1-1; D is uncertain. The specimen sequenced was lung tumor tissue. The receptor was derived from a man aged 35 to 55 with non-small cell lung cancer. CDR3 coding DNA: TGCGCCAGCAGCTTGGGCAAAGGGAACACTGAAGCTTTCTTT. Amino acids: CASSLGKGNTEAFF.